This paragraph reports one T cell receptor (beta chain). Its cognate antigen is unknown. V gave up 3 bases and J gave up 1 base, with 16 bases separating them. Per the germline V gene, CDR1 is MNHNS and CDR2 is SASEGT. The CDR3 spans 16 residues. The sample belongs to a study of cytomegalovirus exposure and HLA in healthy donors. The donors were members of the roughly 120-subject validation cohort (separate from the approximately 650-subject first cohort). This table comes from immunoSEQ multiplex PCR, and its TCRdb copy is limited to in-frame clones, with some not included. The table includes about 43,000 clones, roughly 92% detected once. Study outcomes and limitations: Researchers counted about 150 TCR beta chains as cytomegalovirus-associated.

The sequence was collected from a man between 18 and 35 years old in good health and CMV-seronegative. V gene TRBV6-1 combines with J gene TRBJ2-7; D is uncertain. What was sequenced was PBMCs. The CDR3 coding sequence is TGTGCCAGCAGTGACCCCCCAGACACGCTATCCTACGAGCAGTACTTC. Translated, it gives CASSDPPDTLSYEQYF.